The present entry profiles one T cell receptor (beta chain) with its context. Its antigen is not identified. V lost 2 bases and J 4 bases, leaving 7 bases between the germline ends. Per germline, CDR1 SGHRS and CDR2 YFSETQ. The CDR3 sequence is 12 residues long. This sample stems from a study of cytomegalovirus exposure and HLA in healthy donors. Study background: The 120 validation repertoires matched the roughly 650 first-cohort repertoires in platform, a later analysis reported. General study findings and limits: Associated with cytomegalovirus, according to the listing, were 150 to 200 TCR beta chains.

Assay: immunoSEQ multiplex PCR; the TCRdb copy retains only in-frame clones and omits some. Of about 98,000 clones listed, over 75% were seen once; the top ten hold around 6%. What was sequenced was PBMCs. The rearrangement uses TRBV5-1 and TRBJ2-7, with no clear D. This TCR derives from a man in his late teens or twenties in good health and CMV-seropositive. The CDR3, as DNA: TGCGCCAGCAGCTTCGACGGGTACGAGCAGTACTTC. This gives the protein CASSFDGYEQYF.